The next 16 T cell receptor beta chains were all read from a single sample in a study of shared clonotypes between healthy human individuals. Naive-designated CD8 cells lacked CD45RO, were positively enriched for CCR7, and omitted terminally differentiated effector memory CD45RA+ cells. Some clones are missing from TCRdb's copy, which holds only in-frame ones; the method was immunoSEQ multiplex PCR. Found here are 2 million to 2.5 million clones, about 94% of them singletons; the top ten hold roughly 1%. The sequencing sample was made of naive CD8+ T cells sorted from blood. All receptors derive from a man aged 18-30 years in good health.

This chain links TRBV4-3 with TRBJ1-2, with TRBD1 matching over 7 bases. After removal of 2 bases from V and 5 bases from J, the junction contained 8 bases not matched to a gene. The CDR3 sequence is 15 residues long. Germline loops: CDR1 LGHNA, CDR2 YSLEER. The CDR3 spells CASSQSRGGGYGYTF. CDR3 nucleotide sequence: TGCGCCAGCAGCCAAAGCAGGGGGGGTGGGTATGGCTACACCTTC.

The J gene is TRBJ2-5, the V gene TRBV30, with TRBD2 as a possible D gene (6 bases). The J call could be wrong; TRBJ2-7 is a better fit for the DNA end. Per germline, CDR1 GTSNPN and CDR2 SVGIG (reference sequence). CDR3 size: 13 residues. The CDR3 spells CAWEEGEAYEQYF. For the CDR3, the DNA is TGTGCCTGGGAGGAGGGAGAAGCCTACGAGCAGTACTTC.

The chain links TRBV2 to TRBJ2-7; D is unclear. Trimming took 0 bases from V and 5 from J, leaving 14 bases between them. CDR1 and CDR2 from the germline V gene are SNHLY and FYNNEI. CDR3 length: 15 residues. Written as DNA, the CDR3 is TGTGCCAGCAGTGAAGCGCCTGGTTCCAGCAACGAGCAGTACTTC. As protein: CASSEAPGSSNEQYF.

The chain employs TRBV4-3 and TRBJ1-4; possible D gene TRBD1, 5 bases. This CDR3 spans 17 amino acids. Germline V gene sequence: CDR1 LGHNA, CDR2 YSLEER. Trimming took off 2 bases at V and 0 bases at J, with 13 bases between the two ends. The CDR3 spells CASSQRDRGATNEKLFF. The CDR3 nucleotides are TGCGCCAGCAGCCAACGGGACCGAGGGGCAACTAATGAAAAACTGTTTTTT.

Turning to this clone: Other nucleotide sequences in the sample specify the same CDR3. The chain combines TRBV4-3 with TRBJ2-7; 9 bases fit TRBD1. Germline CDR1 LGHNA, CDR2 YSLEER. This CDR3 has 15 residues. Trimming took 1 base from V and 3 from J; bases not matched to a gene: 4. CDR3 sequence: CASSQGRDRVYEQYF. The CDR3 coding sequence is TGCGCCAGCAGCCAAGGCCGGGACAGGGTCTACGAGCAGTACTTC.

Remarks on this clone: At the DNA level, this CDR3 is encoded by other sequences in the same sample as well. The chain couples TRBV19 to TRBJ2-3, with D perhaps TRBD1 (5 bases). This CDR3 has 15 amino acids. Trimming pared 3 bases from V and 1 base from J, leaving 11 bases between. Germline-derived CDR1 and CDR2 are LNHDA and SQIVND (reference sequence). The CDR3 sequence is CASSILLGGTDTQYF. For the CDR3, the DNA is TGTGCCAGTAGTATTCTCCTAGGGGGCACAGATACGCAGTATTTT.

This rearrangement joins TRBV9 to TRBJ2-1, with D perhaps matching TRBD1 (5 bases). V was clipped by 2 bases and J by 1 base, with 13 bases between them. This CDR3 comprises 16 residues. From germline, CDR1 is SGDLS and CDR2 YYNGEE. The CDR3 sequence is CASSVDLGASYNEQFF. CDR3 sequence (DNA): TGTGCCAGCAGCGTGGATCTAGGGGCGTCCTACAATGAGCAGTTCTTC.

The genes are TRBV29-1 and TRBJ2-1; D call uncertain. V lost 7 bases, J lost 2 bases, and 21 bases lay in between. The CDR3 runs 16 residues. Germline assignment: CDR1 SQVTM and CDR2 ANQGSEA. CDR3 sequence (DNA): TGCAGCGCCCGATCTGTGGCGCTGGGGACCTACAATGAGCAGTTCTTC. As protein: CSARSVALGTYNEQFF.

This clone was recorded only once. V gene TRBV29-1 combines with J gene TRBJ2-1; perhaps TRBD2 as D (6 bases). CDR1 and CDR2 (germline): SQVTM, ANQGSEA. The CDR3 covers 15 residues. V gave up 6 bases and J gave up 4 bases, with 19 bases separating them. CDR3 sequence (DNA): TGCAGCGTAGGCCCTAGCGATTACCCTTACAATGAGCAGTTCTTC. Its protein is CSVGPSDYPYNEQFF.

Only a few counts were recorded for this clone. The chain joins TRBV27 to TRBJ1-5; no definite D call. V was clipped by 4 bases and J by 6 bases, with 10 bases between them. The CDR3 contains 13 residues. CDR1 is MNHEY, CDR2 SMNVEV, per germline (reference sequence). The CDR3: CASSWAFSQPQHF. The CDR3 DNA reads as TGTGCCAGCAGTTGGGCCTTCAGTCAGCCCCAGCATTTT.

V gene TRBV5-4 combines with J gene TRBJ1-2; D ambiguous. Germline CDR1 is SGHNT and CDR2 is YYREEE (reference sequence). This CDR3 comprises 13 residues. V was pared by 4 bases and J by 6 bases, with 13 bases between. DNA for the CDR3: TGTGCCAGCAGCCCTGGTCCCGGGGATGGCTACACCTTC. This translates into CASSPGPGDGYTF. Full variable domain (outside the CDR3, taken from reference TRBV5-4 and TRBJ1-2): ETGVTQSPTHLIKTRGQQVTLRCSSQSGHNTVSWYQQALGQGPQFIFQYYREEENGRGNFPPRFSGLQFPNYSSELNVNALELDDSALYLCASSPGPGDGYTFGSGTRLTVV.

This clone has a single count. The chain employs TRBV29-1 and TRBJ1-2, with D tentatively TRBD1 (5 bases). The CDR3 totals 11 residues. The germline V gene encodes CDR1 SQVTM and CDR2 ANQGSEA. The V end was cut by 3 bases, the J end by 8 bases, with 10 bases between. CDR3 sequence (DNA): TGCAGCGTTGAGGCCGGGGACGGCTACACCTTC. This translates into CSVEAGDGYTF.

The sample holds one count of this clone. V gene TRBV19 combines with J gene TRBJ1-1, with a weak D call TRBD1 (6 bases). V shed 3 bases and J shed 2 bases, with 13 bases lying between them. The CDR3 contains 15 residues. Germline loops: CDR1 LNHDA, CDR2 SQIVND (reference sequence). The CDR3, as DNA: TGTGCCAGTAGTATCCTCGGACAGACCAACACTGAAGCTTTCTTT. It encodes CASSILGQTNTEAFF.

J is TRBJ2-3 and V is TRBV29-1; 9 bases are shared with TRBD1. V lost 6 bases, J lost 2 bases, and 9 bases stayed unmatched. The CDR3 consists of 15 residues. CDR1 SQVTM and CDR2 ANQGSEA come from the germline V gene. CDR3 protein: CSVDHRGRNTDTQYF. The CDR3 DNA is TGCAGCGTAGACCACAGGGGGCGGAACACAGATACGCAGTATTTT.

This chain connects TRBV27 to TRBJ2-3; D unclear. Per the germline V gene, CDR1 is MNHEY and CDR2 is SMNVEV (reference sequence). Trimming shortened V by 5 bases and J by 1 base, and 10 bases separated the two germline ends. This CDR3 is built from 14 residues. CDR3 region: CASSRTYGTDTQYF. In nucleotides, the CDR3 is TGTGCCAGCAGTCGAACCTACGGCACAGATACGCAGTATTTT.

This rearrangement joins TRBV6-4 to TRBJ1-1; 9 bases are a match to TRBD1. The V and J ends lost 2 bases and 7 bases, in that order; junction bases with no gene match: 2. Looked up from germline, CDR1 is MRHNA and CDR2 is SNTAGT. The CDR3 is 13 residues long. The CDR3 DNA reads as TGTGCCAGCAGTGACGGGACAGGGCTTGAAGCTTTCTTT. Protein: CASSDGTGLEAFF.